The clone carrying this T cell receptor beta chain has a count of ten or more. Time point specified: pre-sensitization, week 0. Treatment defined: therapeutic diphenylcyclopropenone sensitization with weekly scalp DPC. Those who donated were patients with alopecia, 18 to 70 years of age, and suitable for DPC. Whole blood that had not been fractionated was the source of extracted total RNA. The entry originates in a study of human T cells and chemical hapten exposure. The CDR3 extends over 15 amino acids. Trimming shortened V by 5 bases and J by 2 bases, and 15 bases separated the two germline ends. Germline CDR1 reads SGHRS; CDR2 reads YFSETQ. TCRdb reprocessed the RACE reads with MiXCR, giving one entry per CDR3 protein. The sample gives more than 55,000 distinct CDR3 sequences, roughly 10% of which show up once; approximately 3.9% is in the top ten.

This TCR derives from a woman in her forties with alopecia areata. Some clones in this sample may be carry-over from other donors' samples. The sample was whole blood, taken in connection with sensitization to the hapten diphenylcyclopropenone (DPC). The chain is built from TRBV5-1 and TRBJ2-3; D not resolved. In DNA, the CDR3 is TGCGCCAGCAGTTCCGGGCCGAAAAACACAGATACGCAGTATTTT. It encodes CASSSGPKNTDTQYF. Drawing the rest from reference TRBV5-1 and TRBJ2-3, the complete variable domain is KAGVTQTPRYLIKTRGQQVTLSCSPISGHRSVSWYQQTPGQGLQFLFEYFSETQRNKGNFPGRFSGRQFSNSRSEMNVSTLELGDSALYLCASSSGPKNTDTQYFGPGTRLTVL.